A single sample is the source of the 6 T cell receptor beta chains below, sequenced in a study of PD-L1 blockade in urothelial cancer. TCRdb's copy holds only in-frame clones and misses some; the assay was immunoSEQ multiplex PCR. The data show approximately 100,000 clones, roughly nine tenths seen once. Time point: pretreatment peripheral blood. Sequencing used PBMCs, obtained around atezolizumab (anti-PD-L1) treatment. The receptors originated from an elderly woman with urothelial cancer.

The count of this clone is one. This sequence joins TRBV6-1 and TRBJ2-3, with unresolved D. The CDR3 runs to 13 residues. CDR1 is MNHNS and CDR2 is SASEGT in the germline V gene. Trimming stripped 4 bases from V and 6 bases from J, with 11 bases between. CDR3 DNA: TGTGCCAGCAGTGTCGTCGGTACCGATACGCAGTATTTT. Translation gives CASSVVGTDTQYF.

This chain links TRBV5-4 with TRBJ2-3; 11 bases line up with TRBD2. V dropped 4 bases and J dropped 2; count of bases not matched to a gene: 9. The CDR3 spans 17 residues. Germline lookup yields CDR1 SGHNT and CDR2 YYREEE (reference sequence). The CDR3 region is CASSRGGTSGFTDTQYF. CDR3 nucleotides: TGTGCCAGCAGCAGGGGAGGGACTAGCGGATTCACAGATACGCAGTATTTT.

The table lists this clone with a few counts. The V gene is TRBV30, the J gene TRBJ1-5, with D perhaps TRBD1 (6 bases). The CDR3 length is 15 residues. V was trimmed by 0 bases and J by 4 bases, leaving 13 bases between them. Germline CDR1 and CDR2: GTSNPN and SVGIG (reference sequence). DNA of the CDR3: TGTGCCTGGAGTGTACCGGGGACATCTAATCAGCCCCAGCATTTT. It yields the protein CAWSVPGTSNQPQHF. The full variable domain, its missing parts supplied by reference TRBV30 and TRBJ1-5, is SQTIHQWPATLVQPVGSPLSLECTVEGTSNPNLYWYRQAAGRGLQLLFYSVGIGQISSEVPQNLSASRPQDRQFILSSKKLLLSDSGFYLCAWSVPGTSNQPQHFGDGTRLSIL.

This chain joins TRBV6-6 and TRBJ1-2, with D possibly matching TRBD1 (5 bases). CDR3 length: 14 amino acids. In germline, CDR1 is MNHNY, CDR2 SVGAGI (reference sequence). Trimming took 0 bases from V and 7 from J, leaving 12 bases between them. CDR3 sequence reads: CASSYSAGLFGYTF. The DNA of the CDR3 is TGTGCCAGCAGTTACTCGGCAGGGCTTTTTGGCTACACCTTC.

This chain links TRBV11-1 with TRBJ2-1, with 7 nucleotides matching TRBD2. V lost 5 bases to trimming and J lost 10 bases; unmatched junction nucleotides: 5. CDR3 length equals 12 residues. Germline CDR1 reads SGHAT; CDR2 reads FQDESV (reference sequence). CDR3 coding DNA: TGTGCCAGCAGCGGCGGGGAGGGGGAGCAGTTCTTC. It yields the protein CASSGGEGEQFF.

CDR3 nucleotide sequence: TGTGCCAGCAGTTACAGCGGGAGTACTGGTACGCAGTATTTT. Encoded protein: CASSYSGSTGTQYF. J is TRBJ2-3 and V is TRBV6-5; 8 bases match TRBD2. Trimming took 2 bases from V and 8 from J; bases not matched to a gene: 6. The CDR3 runs 14 residues. CDR1 is MNHEY, CDR2 SVGAGI, per germline.